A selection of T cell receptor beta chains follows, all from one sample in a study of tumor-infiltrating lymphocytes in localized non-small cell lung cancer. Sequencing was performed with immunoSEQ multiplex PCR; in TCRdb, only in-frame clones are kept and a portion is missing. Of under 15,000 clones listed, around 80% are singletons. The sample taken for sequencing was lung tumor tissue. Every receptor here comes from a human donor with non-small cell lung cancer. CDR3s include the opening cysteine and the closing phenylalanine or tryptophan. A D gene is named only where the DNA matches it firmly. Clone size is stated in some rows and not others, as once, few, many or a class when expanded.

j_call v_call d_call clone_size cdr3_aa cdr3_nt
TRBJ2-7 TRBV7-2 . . CASSFSGVSYEQYF TGTGCCAGCAGCTTTTCGGGGGTCAGCTACGAGCAGTACTTC
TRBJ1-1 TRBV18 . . CASSLSDSPNTEAFF TGTGCCAGCTCACTTTCGGACAGCCCGAACACTGAAGCTTTCTTT
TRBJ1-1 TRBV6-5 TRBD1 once CASSNRGAVNTEAFF TGTGCCAGCAGTAACAGGGGTGCAGTGAACACTGAAGCTTTCTTT
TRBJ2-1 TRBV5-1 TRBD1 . CASSSSAGTGGGEQFF TGCGCCAGCAGCTCCTCCGCCGGGACAGGGGGCGGTGAGCAGTTCTTC
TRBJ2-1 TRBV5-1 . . CASSLAVNNEQFF TGCGCCAGCAGCTTGGCCGTAAATAATGAGCAGTTCTTC
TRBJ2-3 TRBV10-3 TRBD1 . CAISIILPGQGADTQYF TGTGCCATCAGTATAATACTCCCGGGACAGGGTGCAGATACGCAGTATTTT
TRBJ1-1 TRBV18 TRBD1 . CASSQRDRGNTEAFF TGTGCCAGCTCACAAAGGGACAGGGGGAACACTGAAGCTTTCTTT
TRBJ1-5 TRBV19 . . CASSIWEGSNRPQHF TGTGCCAGTAGTATCTGGGAGGGATCCAATCGGCCCCAGCATTTT
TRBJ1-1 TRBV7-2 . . CASSSPRLGKVYTEAFF TGTGCCAGCAGCTCGCCACGGTTGGGGAAAGTGTACACTGAAGCTTTCTTT
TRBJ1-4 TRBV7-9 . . CASSLAISGRFNEKLFF TGTGCCAGCAGCTTAGCGATATCTGGGAGATTTAATGAAAAACTGTTTTTT
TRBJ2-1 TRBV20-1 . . CSAREVGQIF TGCAGTGCTAGAGAGGTCGGTCAGATCTTC
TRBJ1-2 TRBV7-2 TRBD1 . CASSTGAGQNYGYTF TGTGCCAGCAGCACGGGGGCGGGACAGAACTATGGCTACACCTTC
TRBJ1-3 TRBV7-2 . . CASSPGSSGNTIYF TGTGCCAGCAGCCCGGGGTCTTCTGGAAACACCATATATTTT
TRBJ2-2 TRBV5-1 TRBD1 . CASTQKGGGTGELFF TGCGCCAGCACCCAAAAAGGGGGCGGCACCGGGGAGCTGTTTTTT
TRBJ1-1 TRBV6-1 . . CASSGALEAFF TGTGCCAGCAGTGGGGCACTTGAAGCTTTCTTT
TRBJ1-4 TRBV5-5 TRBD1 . CASTGTVHEKLFF TGTGCCAGCACCGGGACAGTGCACGAAAAACTGTTTTTT
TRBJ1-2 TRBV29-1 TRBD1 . CSAGQGEGYTF TGCAGCGCCGGACAGGGAGAAGGCTACACCTTC
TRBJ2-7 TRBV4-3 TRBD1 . CASSHSGTGETYEQYF TGCGCCAGCAGCCACTCCGGGACAGGGGAAACCTACGAGCAGTACTTC
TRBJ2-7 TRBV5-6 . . CASSFSGVSYEQYF TGTGCCAGCAGCTTTTCCGGCGTCTCCTACGAGCAGTACTTC
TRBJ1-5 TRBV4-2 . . CASSQEGRSQNQPQHF TGTGCCAGCAGCCAAGAAGGCCGAAGCCAAAATCAGCCCCAGCATTTT
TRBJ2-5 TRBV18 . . CASSDRKETQYF TGTGCCAGCTCAGACAGAAAAGAGACCCAGTACTTC
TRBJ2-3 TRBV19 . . CASSGGNSGLDTQYF TGTGCCAGTAGTGGGGGCAATAGCGGCTTGGATACGCAGTATTTT